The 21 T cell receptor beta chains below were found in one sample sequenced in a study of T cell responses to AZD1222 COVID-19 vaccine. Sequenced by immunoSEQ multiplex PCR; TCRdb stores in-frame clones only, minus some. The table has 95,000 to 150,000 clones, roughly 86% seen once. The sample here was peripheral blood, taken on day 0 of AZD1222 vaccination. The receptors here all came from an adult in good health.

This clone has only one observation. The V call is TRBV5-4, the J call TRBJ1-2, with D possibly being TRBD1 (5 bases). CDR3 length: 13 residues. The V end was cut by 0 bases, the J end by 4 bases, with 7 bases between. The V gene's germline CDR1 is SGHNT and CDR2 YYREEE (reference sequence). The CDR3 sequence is CASSLEGIYGYTF. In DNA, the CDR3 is TGTGCCAGCAGCTTGGAGGGGATCTATGGCTACACCTTC.

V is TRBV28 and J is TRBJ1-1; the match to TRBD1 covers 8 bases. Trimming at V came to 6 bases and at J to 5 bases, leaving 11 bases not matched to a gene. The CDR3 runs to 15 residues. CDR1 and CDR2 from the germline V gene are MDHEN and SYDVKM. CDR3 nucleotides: TGTGCCAGCAGACCTAAACAGGGGGTTTTTACTGAAGCTTTCTTT. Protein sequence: CASRPKQGVFTEAFF.

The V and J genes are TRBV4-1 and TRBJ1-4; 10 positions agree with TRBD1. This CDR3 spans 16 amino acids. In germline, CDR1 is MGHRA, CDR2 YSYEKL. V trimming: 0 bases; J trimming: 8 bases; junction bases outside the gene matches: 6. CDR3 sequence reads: CASSQDWGTGDEKLFF. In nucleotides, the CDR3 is TGCGCCAGCAGCCAAGATTGGGGGACAGGGGACGAAAAACTGTTTTTT.

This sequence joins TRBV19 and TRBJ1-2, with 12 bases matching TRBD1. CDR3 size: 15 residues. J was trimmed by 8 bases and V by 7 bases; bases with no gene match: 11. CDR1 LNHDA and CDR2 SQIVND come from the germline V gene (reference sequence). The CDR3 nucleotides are TGTGCCAGTACCCCCGGGACAGGGGGCGCGGGGGGCTACACCTTC. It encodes CASTPGTGGAGGYTF.

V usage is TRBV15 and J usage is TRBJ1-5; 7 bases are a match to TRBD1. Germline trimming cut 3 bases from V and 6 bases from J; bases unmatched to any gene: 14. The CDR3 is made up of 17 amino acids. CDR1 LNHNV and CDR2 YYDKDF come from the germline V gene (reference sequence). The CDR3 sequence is CATSSAPQGIRVQPQHF. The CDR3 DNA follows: TGTGCCACCAGCAGCGCCCCACAGGGGATAAGGGTTCAGCCCCAGCATTTT.

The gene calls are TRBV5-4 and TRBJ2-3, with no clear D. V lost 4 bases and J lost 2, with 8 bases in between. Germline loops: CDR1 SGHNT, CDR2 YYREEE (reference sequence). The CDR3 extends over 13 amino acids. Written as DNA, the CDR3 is TGTGCCAGCAGCCCTATTATCACAGATACGCAGTATTTT. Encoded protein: CASSPIITDTQYF. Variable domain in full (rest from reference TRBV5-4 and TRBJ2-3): ETGVTQSPTHLIKTRGQQVTLRCSSQSGHNTVSWYQQALGQGPQFIFQYYREEENGRGNFPPRFSGLQFPNYSSELNVNALELDDSALYLCASSPIITDTQYFGPGTRLTVL.

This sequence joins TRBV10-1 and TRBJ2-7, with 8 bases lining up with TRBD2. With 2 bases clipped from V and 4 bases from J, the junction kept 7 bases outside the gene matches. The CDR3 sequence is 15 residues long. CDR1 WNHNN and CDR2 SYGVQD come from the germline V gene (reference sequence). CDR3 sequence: CASSEAGTRAYEQYF. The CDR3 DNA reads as TGCGCCAGCAGTGAGGCCGGGACTAGGGCTTACGAGCAGTACTTC.

The CDR3, as DNA: TGTGCCAGCAGCTCCGGGACAGGGAATTCACCCCTCCACTTT. It is translated as CASSSGTGNSPLHF. The chain links TRBV7-9 to TRBJ1-6; 9 bases map to TRBD1. The CDR3 consists of 14 residues. J lost 7 bases, V lost 4 bases, and 2 bases had no gene match. Germline V gene data show CDR1 as SEHNR and CDR2 as FQNEAQ (reference sequence).

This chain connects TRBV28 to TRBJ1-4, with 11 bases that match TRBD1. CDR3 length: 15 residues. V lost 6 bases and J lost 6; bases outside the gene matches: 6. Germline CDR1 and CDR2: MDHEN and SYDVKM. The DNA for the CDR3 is TGTGCCAGCAGAAGGGACAGGGGGAAATATGAAAAACTGTTTTTT. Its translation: CASRRDRGKYEKLFF.

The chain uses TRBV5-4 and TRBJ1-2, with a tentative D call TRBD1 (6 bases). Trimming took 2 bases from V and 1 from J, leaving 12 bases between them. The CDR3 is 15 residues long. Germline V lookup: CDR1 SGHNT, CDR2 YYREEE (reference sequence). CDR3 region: CASSFGGQINYGYTF. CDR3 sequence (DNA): TGTGCCAGCAGCTTCGGCGGACAGATTAACTATGGCTACACCTTC.

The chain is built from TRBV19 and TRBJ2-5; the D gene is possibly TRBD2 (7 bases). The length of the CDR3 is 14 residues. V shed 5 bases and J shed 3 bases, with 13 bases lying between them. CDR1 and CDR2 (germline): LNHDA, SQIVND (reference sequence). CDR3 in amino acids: CASSPLGGEETQYF. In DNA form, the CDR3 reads TGTGCCAGTAGTCCCTTAGGGGGGGAAGAGACCCAGTACTTC.

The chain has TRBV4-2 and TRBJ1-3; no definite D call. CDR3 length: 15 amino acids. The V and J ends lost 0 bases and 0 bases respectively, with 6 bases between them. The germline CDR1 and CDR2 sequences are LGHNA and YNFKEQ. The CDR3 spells CASSQEPSSGNTIYF. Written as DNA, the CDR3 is TGTGCCAGCAGCCAAGAGCCCAGCTCTGGAAACACCATATATTTT.

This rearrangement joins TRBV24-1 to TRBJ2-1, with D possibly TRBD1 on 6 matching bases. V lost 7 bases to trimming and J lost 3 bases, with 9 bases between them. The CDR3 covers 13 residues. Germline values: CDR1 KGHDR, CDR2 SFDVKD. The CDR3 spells CATSQTGYNEQFF. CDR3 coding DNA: TGTGCCACCAGCCAGACAGGCTACAATGAGCAGTTCTTC.

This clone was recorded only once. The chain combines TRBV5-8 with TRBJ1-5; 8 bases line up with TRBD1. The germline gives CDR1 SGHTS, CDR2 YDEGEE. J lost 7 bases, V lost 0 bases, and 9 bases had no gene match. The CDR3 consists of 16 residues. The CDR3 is CASSLVPGGEHQPQHF. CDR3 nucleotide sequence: TGTGCCAGCAGCTTGGTTCCAGGGGGCGAACACCAGCCCCAGCATTTT.

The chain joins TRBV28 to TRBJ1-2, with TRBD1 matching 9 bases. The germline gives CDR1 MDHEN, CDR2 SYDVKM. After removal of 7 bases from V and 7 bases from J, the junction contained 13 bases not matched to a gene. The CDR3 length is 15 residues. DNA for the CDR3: TGTGCCAGCACAACCCGGGACAGGGCTTTAGGTGGCTACACCTTC. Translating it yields CASTTRDRALGGYTF.

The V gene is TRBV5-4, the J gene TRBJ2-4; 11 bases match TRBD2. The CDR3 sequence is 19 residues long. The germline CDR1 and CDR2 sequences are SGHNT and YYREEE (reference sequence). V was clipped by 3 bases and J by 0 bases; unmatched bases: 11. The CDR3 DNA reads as TGTGCCAGCAGCTCCTATTCCGGGACTAGCGGTTTAGCCAAAAACATTCAGTACTTC. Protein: CASSSYSGTSGLAKNIQYF.

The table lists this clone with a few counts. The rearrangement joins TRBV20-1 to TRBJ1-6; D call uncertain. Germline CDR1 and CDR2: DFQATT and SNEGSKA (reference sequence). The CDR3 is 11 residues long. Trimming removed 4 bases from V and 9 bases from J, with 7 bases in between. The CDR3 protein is CSANLGSPLHF. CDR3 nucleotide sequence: TGCAGTGCTAATTTAGGTTCACCCCTCCACTTT.

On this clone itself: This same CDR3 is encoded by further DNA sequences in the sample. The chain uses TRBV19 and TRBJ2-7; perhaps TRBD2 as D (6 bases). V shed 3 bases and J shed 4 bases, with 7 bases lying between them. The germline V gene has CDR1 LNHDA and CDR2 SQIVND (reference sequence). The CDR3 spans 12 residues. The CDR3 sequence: CASSMGGYEQYF. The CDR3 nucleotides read TGTGCCAGTAGTATGGGAGGTTACGAGCAGTACTTC.

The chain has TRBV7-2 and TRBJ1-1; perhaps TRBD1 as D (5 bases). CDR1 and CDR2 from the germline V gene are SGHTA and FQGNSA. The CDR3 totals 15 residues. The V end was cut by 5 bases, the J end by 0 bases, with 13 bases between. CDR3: CASSPRQPMNTEAFF. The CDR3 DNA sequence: TGTGCCAGCAGCCCCCGACAGCCCATGAACACTGAAGCTTTCTTT.

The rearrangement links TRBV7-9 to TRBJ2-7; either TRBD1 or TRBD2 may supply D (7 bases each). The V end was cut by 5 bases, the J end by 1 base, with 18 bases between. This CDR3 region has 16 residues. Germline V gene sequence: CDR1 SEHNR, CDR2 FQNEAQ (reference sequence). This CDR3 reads CASSPYGRGQSYEQYF. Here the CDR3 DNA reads TGTGCCAGCAGCCCGTATGGGAGGGGGCAATCCTACGAGCAGTACTTC.

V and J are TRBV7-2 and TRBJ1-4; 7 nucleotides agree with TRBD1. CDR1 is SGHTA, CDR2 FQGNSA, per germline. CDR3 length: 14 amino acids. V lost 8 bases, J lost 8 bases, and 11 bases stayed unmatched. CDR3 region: CASQDSGGSEKLFF. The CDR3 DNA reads TGTGCCAGCCAGGACTCAGGGGGGTCCGAAAAACTGTTTTTT.